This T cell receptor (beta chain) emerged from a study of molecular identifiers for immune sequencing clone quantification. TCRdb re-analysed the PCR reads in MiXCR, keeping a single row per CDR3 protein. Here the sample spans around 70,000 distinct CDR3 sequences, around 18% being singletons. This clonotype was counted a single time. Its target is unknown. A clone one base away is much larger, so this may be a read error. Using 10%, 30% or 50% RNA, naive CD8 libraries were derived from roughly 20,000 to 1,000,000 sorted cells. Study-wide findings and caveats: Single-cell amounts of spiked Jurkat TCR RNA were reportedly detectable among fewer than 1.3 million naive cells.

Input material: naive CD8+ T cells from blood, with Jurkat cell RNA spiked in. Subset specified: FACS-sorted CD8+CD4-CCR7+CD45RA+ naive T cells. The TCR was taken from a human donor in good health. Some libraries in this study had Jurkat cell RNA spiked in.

The CDR3 bases are TGCAGTGCTAGAAAGGAGAATGGCTACGCCTTC. Its protein is CSARKENGYAF. The rearrangement links TRBV20-1 to TRBJ1-2; no definite D call. The CDR3 extends over 11 amino acids. From germline, CDR1 is DFQATT and CDR2 SNEGSKA (reference sequence).